A selection of T cell receptor beta chains follows, all from one sample in a study of blood T cell repertoires in COVID-19. The method was immunoSEQ multiplex PCR; TCRdb's version includes in-frame clones alone and lacks a portion of them. Here the sample spans roughly 100,000 clones, roughly 82% being singletons. The sequenced sample consisted of peripheral blood. These receptors came from a man between 60 and 70 years old with acute or convalescent COVID-19. Both conserved end residues are part of each CDR3. The D gene is left open where the match is weak. Clone size is shown for a subset of rows, as once, few, many or a class of expanded clone.

TRBV7-3	-	-	TRBJ2-1	CASSLGTSNNEQFF	TGTGCCAGCAGCTTAGGGACTTCTAACAATGAGCAGTTCTTC
TRBV18	-	-	TRBJ2-5	CASSPPFLPETQYF	TGTGCCAGCTCACCACCATTCCTTCCAGAGACCCAGTACTTC
TRBV11-2	-	-	TRBJ2-7	CASSLMYRVNHEQYF	TGTGCCAGCAGCTTAATGTACAGGGTTAATCACGAGCAGTACTTC
TRBV7-3	-	-	TRBJ2-2	CASSRQFPGELFF	TGTGCCAGCAGCCGACAGTTTCCCGGGGAGCTGTTTTTT
TRBV7-2	once	-	TRBJ1-1	CASSTDGNTEAFF	TGTGCCAGCAGCACAGACGGGAACACTGAAGCTTTCTTT
TRBV14	-	-	TRBJ1-1	CASSQDTGMGTEAFF	TGTGCCAGCAGCCAAGATACAGGGATGGGCACTGAAGCTTTCTTT
TRBV6-2/TRBV6-3	-	-	TRBJ2-3	CASSYSSQSTDTQYF	TGTGCCAGCAGTTACTCGAGTCAAAGCACAGATACGCAGTATTTT
TRBV7-9	-	-	TRBJ1-6	CASSLDGRKGSPLHF	TGTGCCAGCAGCTTAGATGGGAGGAAGGGTTCACCCCTCCACTTT
TRBV2	-	-	TRBJ2-1	CASSLGLSTYNEQFF	TGTGCCAGCAGCCTCGGACTATCTACCTACAATGAGCAGTTCTTC
TRBV9	-	TRBD1	TRBJ1-1	CASSVTGGKNTEAFF	TGTGCCAGCAGCGTTACAGGGGGCAAGAACACTGAAGCTTTCTTT
TRBV7-2	few	-	TRBJ2-7	CASSPGADLEQYF	TGTGCCAGCAGCCCAGGCGCAGACCTCGAGCAGTACTTC
TRBV6-6	few	-	TRBJ2-3	CASSYYGSQDTQYF	TGTGCCAGCAGTTACTACGGGAGTCAGGATACGCAGTATTTT
TRBV3-1/TRBV3-2	few	TRBD1	TRBJ2-5	CASSHDPGTGGSAQYF	TGTGCCAGCAGCCATGATCCCGGGACAGGGGGAAGTGCCCAGTACTTC
TRBV29-1	-	-	TRBJ1-5	CSVEYGGGQPQHF	TGCAGCGTTGAATACGGGGGGGGGCAGCCCCAGCATTTT
TRBV5-1	-	TRBD2	TRBJ2-5	CASSLGGGETQYF	TGCGCCAGCAGCTTGGGCGGGGGGGAGACCCAGTACTTC
TRBV5-1	-	-	TRBJ1-1	CASSQRSGAKNTEAFF	TGCGCCAGCAGCCAGCGGTCAGGGGCAAAGAACACTGAAGCTTTCTTT
TRBV19	-	TRBD1	TRBJ1-5	CASSRDREPQHF	TGTGCCAGTAGTAGGGACAGGGAGCCCCAGCATTTT
TRBV30	few	TRBD1	TRBJ1-6	CAWGTEASPLHF	TGTGCCTGGGGGACAGAGGCTTCACCCCTCCACTTT
TRBV5-1	few	TRBD1	TRBJ2-5	CASSTGTGRETQYF	TGCGCCAGCAGCACTGGGACAGGCCGAGAGACCCAGTACTTC
TRBV4-3	-	TRBD1	TRBJ1-2	CASSPEPGGNYGYTF	TGCGCCAGCAGCCCAGAGCCAGGGGGCAACTATGGCTACACCTTC
TRBV27	-	-	TRBJ1-6	CASSLRSQGNSPLHF	TGTGCCAGCAGTTTAAGGTCCCAGGGTAATTCACCCCTCCACTTT
TRBV2	-	-	TRBJ1-1	CASSGGSRNTEAFF	TGTGCCAGCAGTGGAGGGTCTCGGAACACTGAAGCTTTCTTT
TRBV28	-	-	TRBJ1-2	CASSGGTYYGYTF	TGTGCCAGCAGTGGGGGGACTTACTATGGCTACACCTTC
TRBV3-1/TRBV3-2	once	-	TRBJ2-7	CASSYLRDTTYEQYF	TGTGCCAGCAGCTACTTAAGGGACACCACCTACGAGCAGTACTTC
TRBV7-2	-	-	TRBJ1-2	CASSLGRAIGGYTF	TGTGCCAGCAGCCTCGGGAGAGCCATTGGTGGCTACACCTTC
TRBV21-1	-	-	TRBJ2-3	CASSRALAGEPDTQYF	TGTGCCAGCAGCAGGGCCCTAGCGGGAGAACCAGATACGCAGTATTTT
TRBV10-3	-	TRBD2	TRBJ2-7	CAIKLAGGPGEQYF	TGTGCCATCAAACTAGCGGGGGGGCCTGGCGAGCAGTACTTC
TRBV10-1	-	-	TRBJ2-3	CASSESADTQYF	TGCGCCAGCAGTGAATCTGCAGATACGCAGTATTTT
TRBV5-1	once	-	TRBJ1-1	CASSPPKGVSEAFF	TGCGCCAGCAGCCCCCCTAAGGGGGTAAGTGAAGCTTTCTTT
TRBV18	-	TRBD1	TRBJ1-2	CASSLTGTGGFEGGGYTF	TGTGCCAGCTCACTAACCGGGACAGGGGGCTTCGAAGGTGGAGGCTACACCTTC
TRBV29-1	-	TRBD2	TRBJ2-1	CSVESRLADAYNEQFF	TGCAGCGTTGAATCTCGGCTAGCGGATGCCTACAATGAGCAGTTCTTC
TRBV6-2/TRBV6-3	-	-	TRBJ1-5	CASSYGGHNQPQHF	TGTGCCAGCAGTTACGGGGGACACAATCAGCCCCAGCATTTT
TRBV2	-	-	TRBJ2-4	CASSRQVQYF	TGTGCCAGCAGTAGACAGGTCCAGTACTTC
TRBV6-2/TRBV6-3	-	-	TRBJ1-5	CASSDSLGNQPQHF	TGTGCCAGCAGTGACAGCCTGGGGAATCAGCCCCAGCATTTT
TRBV7-9	few	-	TRBJ2-7	CASGATYEQYF	TGTGCCAGCGGGGCGACCTACGAGCAGTACTTC
TRBV18	-	TRBD1	TRBJ1-3	CASSRKPQGAGNTIYF	TGTGCCAGCTCACGCAAACCACAGGGGGCTGGAAACACCATATATTTT
TRBV5-6	-	TRBD1	TRBJ1-2	CASSRQGPVGYTF	TGTGCCAGCAGCCGACAGGGTCCGGTTGGCTACACCTTC
TRBV5-1	-	TRBD1	TRBJ2-7	CASSLGPTGGMDEQYF	TGCGCCAGCAGCTTGGGCCCGACAGGGGGCATGGACGAGCAGTACTTC
TRBV12-3/TRBV12-4	-	-	TRBJ2-1	CASRPRQYNEQFF	TGTGCCAGCAGGCCCCGACAGTACAATGAGCAGTTCTTC
TRBV3-1/TRBV3-2	-	TRBD1	TRBJ2-5	CASSHQTGRETQYF	TGTGCCAGCAGCCATCAGACAGGGCGAGAGACCCAGTACTTC
TRBV19	-	TRBD1	TRBJ1-3	CASSRGGQGRGNTIYF	TGTGCCAGTAGTCGGGGAGGACAGGGGAGAGGAAACACCATATATTTT
TRBV5-8	-	TRBD1	TRBJ1-5	CASSQTGQGNQPQHF	TGTGCCAGCAGCCAGACGGGACAGGGAAATCAGCCCCAGCATTTT
TRBV24-1	-	TRBD1	TRBJ2-1	CATSDFTGQGGSYNEQFF	TGTGCCACCAGTGATTTTACGGGACAGGGGGGATCCTACAATGAGCAGTTCTTC
TRBV7-8	-	-	TRBJ1-2	CASSLRFQAGNYGYTF	TGTGCCAGCAGCTTAAGGTTTCAGGCGGGGAACTATGGCTACACCTTC
TRBV5-1	-	-	TRBJ1-1	CASSLGRVGSTEAFF	TGCGCCAGCAGCTTGGGCAGGGTTGGTTCCACTGAAGCTTTCTTT
TRBV7-2	few	-	TRBJ2-7	CASSLARSSAYEQYF	TGTGCCAGCAGCTTAGCGCGGTCCTCAGCCTACGAGCAGTACTTC
TRBV7-2	-	-	TRBJ1-1	CASSLGPFMNTEAFF	TGTGCCAGCAGCTTAGGGCCGTTCATGAACACTGAAGCTTTCTTT
TRBV28	-	-	TRBJ1-5	CASSLGGAIQPQHF	TGTGCCAGCAGCCTTGGAGGGGCAATTCAGCCCCAGCATTTT
TRBV3-1/TRBV3-2	once	TRBD2	TRBJ2-7	CASSQAGRGGTYEQYF	TGTGCCAGCAGCCAAGCGGGACGCGGGGGGACCTACGAGCAGTACTTC
TRBV28	few	-	TRBJ1-2	CASTLRGGTYGYTF	TGTGCCAGCACCCTTAGGGGCGGGACGTATGGCTACACCTTC